The rows below give T cell receptor beta chains drawn from one sample of a study of shared clonotypes between healthy human individuals. Profiled with immunoSEQ multiplex PCR; TCRdb holds only in-frame clones, not every one. Here the sample spans a few million clones, roughly 92% being singletons. Sequencing used naive CD4+ T cells from PBMCs. The receptor source for this set is a man younger than 35 in good health. Some clones in this sample may be carry-over from other donors' samples. Both conserved end residues are part of each CDR3. Fields, in order: CDR3 protein, CDR3 DNA, clone size, D gene, V gene, J gene. D genes are given only for firm matches. Clone size is shown for a subset of rows, as once, few, many or a class of expanded clone.

CDR3 protein: CASSPIVDGYTF
CDR3 DNA: TGTGCCAGCTCACCCATAGTAGACGGCTACACCTTC
clone size: few
D gene: .
V gene: TRBV18
J gene: TRBJ1-2

CDR3 protein: CAAAAGGEQYF
CDR3 DNA: TGTGCCGCCGCTGCGGGGGGCGAGCAGTACTTC
clone size: .
D gene: TRBD2
V gene: TRBV10-3
J gene: TRBJ2-7

CDR3 protein: CASSHGTAGTLSYEQYF
CDR3 DNA: TGTGCCAGCAGCCATGGGACTGCCGGGACCCTCTCCTACGAGCAGTACTTC
clone size: .
D gene: .
V gene: TRBV7-9
J gene: TRBJ2-7

CDR3 protein: CASRPTGTTGELFF
CDR3 DNA: TGTGCCAGCAGACCTACAGGGACCACCGGGGAGCTGTTTTTT
clone size: .
D gene: .
V gene: TRBV7-3
J gene: TRBJ2-2

CDR3 protein: CASSLQEPVNTEAFF
CDR3 DNA: TGCGCCAGCAGCTTGCAGGAACCAGTGAACACTGAAGCTTTCTTT
clone size: .
D gene: .
V gene: TRBV5-1
J gene: TRBJ1-1

CDR3 protein: CASSLGVSRYF
CDR3 DNA: TGTGCCAGCAGCTTGGGGGTCTCCAGATACTTC
clone size: .
D gene: .
V gene: TRBV5-6
J gene: TRBJ2-7

CDR3 protein: CASSRLAGDPTGELFF
CDR3 DNA: TGCGCCAGCAGCCGACTAGCGGGAGATCCCACCGGGGAGCTGTTTTTT
clone size: .
D gene: TRBD2
V gene: TRBV5-1
J gene: TRBJ2-2

CDR3 protein: CASFTTSGDYNEQFF
CDR3 DNA: TGTGCCAGCTTTACGACTAGCGGAGACTACAATGAGCAGTTCTTC
clone size: .
D gene: TRBD2
V gene: TRBV28
J gene: TRBJ2-1

CDR3 protein: CAWSREYNEQFF
CDR3 DNA: TGTGCCTGGAGCCGGGAGTACAATGAGCAGTTCTTC
clone size: .
D gene: .
V gene: TRBV30
J gene: TRBJ2-1

CDR3 protein: CASSPRLAGNNEQFF
CDR3 DNA: TGTGCCAGCAGCCCCCGGCTAGCGGGGAACAATGAGCAGTTCTTC
clone size: .
D gene: TRBD2
V gene: TRBV7-9
J gene: TRBJ2-1

CDR3 protein: CASSHSLDSAYEQYF
CDR3 DNA: TGCGCCAGCAGCCACTCCCTCGACAGCGCCTACGAGCAGTACTTC
clone size: .
D gene: .
V gene: TRBV4-1
J gene: TRBJ2-7

CDR3 protein: CASKGRVGWPYEQYF
CDR3 DNA: TGTGCCAGTAAGGGCAGGGTCGGATGGCCCTACGAGCAGTACTTC
clone size: .
D gene: .
V gene: TRBV19
J gene: TRBJ2-7

CDR3 protein: CASSPPPTSGRSTDTQYF
CDR3 DNA: TGTGCCAGCAGCCCTCCTCCGACTAGCGGGAGAAGTACAGATACGCAGTATTTT
clone size: once
D gene: TRBD2
V gene: TRBV7-9
J gene: TRBJ2-3

CDR3 protein: CASTVDGTDTQYF
CDR3 DNA: TGTGCCAGCACTGTGGACGGTACAGATACGCAGTATTTT
clone size: .
D gene: .
V gene: TRBV6-5
J gene: TRBJ2-3

CDR3 protein: CAIRTGPGGTGELFF
CDR3 DNA: TGTGCCATCAGAACGGGACCGGGTGGCACCGGGGAGCTGTTTTTT
clone size: .
D gene: .
V gene: TRBV10-3
J gene: TRBJ2-2

CDR3 protein: CASSPVPAYTDTQYF
CDR3 DNA: TGTGCCAGCAGCCCCGTTCCGGCATACACAGATACGCAGTATTTT
clone size: once
D gene: .
V gene: TRBV7-2
J gene: TRBJ2-3

CDR3 protein: CASSFDRGDQPQHF
CDR3 DNA: TGTGCCAGCAGCTTTGACAGGGGAGATCAGCCCCAGCATTTT
clone size: .
D gene: TRBD1
V gene: TRBV5-4
J gene: TRBJ1-5

CDR3 protein: CASSQGGPSGSSYNEQFF
CDR3 DNA: TGTGCCAGCAGTCAGGGTGGGCCTAGCGGGAGCTCCTACAATGAGCAGTTCTTC
clone size: once
D gene: TRBD2
V gene: TRBV5-4
J gene: TRBJ2-1

CDR3 protein: CASSYRGTNYEQYF
CDR3 DNA: TGTGCCAGCAGTTACAGGGGGACAAACTACGAGCAGTACTTC
clone size: .
D gene: .
V gene: TRBV6-6
J gene: TRBJ2-7

CDR3 protein: CASSYGPPGEQFF
CDR3 DNA: TGTGCCAGCAGCTACGGACCGCCCGGTGAGCAGTTCTTC
clone size: .
D gene: .
V gene: TRBV7-3
J gene: TRBJ2-1

CDR3 protein: CASSFGTSGTLTDTQYF
CDR3 DNA: TGTGCCAGCAGCTTCGGGACTAGCGGAACACTTACAGATACGCAGTATTTT
clone size: .
D gene: TRBD2
V gene: TRBV2
J gene: TRBJ2-3

CDR3 protein: CASSGFRAGVQETQYF
CDR3 DNA: TGTGCCAGCAGTGGATTCAGAGCGGGAGTCCAAGAGACCCAGTACTTC
clone size: .
D gene: TRBD2
V gene: TRBV25-1
J gene: TRBJ2-5

CDR3 protein: CASSLWWANEKLFF
CDR3 DNA: TGCGCCAGCAGCTTGTGGTGGGCTAATGAAAAACTGTTTTTT
clone size: .
D gene: .
V gene: TRBV5-1
J gene: TRBJ1-4

CDR3 protein: CASSPPNRGLREQYF
CDR3 DNA: TGTGCCAGCTCACCACCGAACAGGGGGCTTCGCGAGCAGTACTTC
clone size: .
D gene: TRBD1
V gene: TRBV18
J gene: TRBJ2-7

CDR3 protein: CASSESGKGNTIYF
CDR3 DNA: TGTGCCAGCAGTGAATCCGGGAAGGGGAACACCATATATTTT
clone size: .
D gene: .
V gene: TRBV6-1
J gene: TRBJ1-3

CDR3 protein: CASSREEHRGRISNEKLFF
CDR3 DNA: TGTGCCAGCAGCCGAGAAGAACACAGGGGGCGCATTTCCAATGAAAAACTGTTTTTT
clone size: .
D gene: TRBD1
V gene: TRBV4-2
J gene: TRBJ1-4

CDR3 protein: CASSSGLAGDEQFF
CDR3 DNA: TGTGCCAGCAGCTCGGGACTAGCGGGAGATGAGCAGTTCTTC
clone size: few
D gene: TRBD2
V gene: TRBV7-3
J gene: TRBJ2-1

CDR3 protein: CASSLLQTAYTEAFF
CDR3 DNA: TGTGCCAGCAGCCTCCTCCAGACAGCATACACTGAAGCTTTCTTT
clone size: .
D gene: .
V gene: TRBV14
J gene: TRBJ1-1

CDR3 protein: CASTPLASGSYEQYF
CDR3 DNA: TGCGCCAGCACCCCATTGGCTAGCGGGAGCTACGAGCAGTACTTC
clone size: .
D gene: TRBD2
V gene: TRBV5-1
J gene: TRBJ2-7

CDR3 protein: CAWSVLGRNEQFF
CDR3 DNA: TGTGCCTGGAGTGTACTCGGGAGAAATGAGCAGTTCTTC
clone size: .
D gene: .
V gene: TRBV30
J gene: TRBJ2-1

CDR3 protein: CASSLKREGDEQYF
CDR3 DNA: TGTGCCAGCAGCTTAAAGCGGGAGGGAGACGAGCAGTACTTC
clone size: .
D gene: TRBD2
V gene: TRBV7-3
J gene: TRBJ2-7

CDR3 protein: CASSFRDITFRDGYTF
CDR3 DNA: TGTGCCAGCAGCTTCCGGGACATCACCTTTCGAGATGGCTACACCTTC
clone size: .
D gene: .
V gene: TRBV5-5
J gene: TRBJ1-2

CDR3 protein: CASKVSGGASYGYTF
CDR3 DNA: TGTGCCAGCAAAGTGAGCGGCGGAGCCAGCTATGGCTACACCTTC
clone size: .
D gene: .
V gene: TRBV28
J gene: TRBJ1-2

CDR3 protein: CSVSTAADTEAFF
CDR3 DNA: TGCAGCGTTTCGACAGCCGCAGACACTGAAGCTTTCTTT
clone size: .
D gene: .
V gene: TRBV29-1
J gene: TRBJ1-1

CDR3 protein: CASSPGTGDQETQYF
CDR3 DNA: TGCGCCAGCAGCCCCGGGACAGGAGACCAAGAGACCCAGTACTTC
clone size: .
D gene: TRBD1
V gene: TRBV5-1
J gene: TRBJ2-5

CDR3 protein: CASTGGILGAEAFF
CDR3 DNA: TGTGCCAGCACCGGTGGGATCCTTGGTGCTGAAGCTTTCTTT
clone size: .
D gene: .
V gene: TRBV28
J gene: TRBJ1-1

CDR3 protein: CASSQLAGGAETQYF
CDR3 DNA: TGTGCCAGCAGCCAACTAGCGGGAGGGGCGGAGACCCAGTACTTC
clone size: .
D gene: TRBD2
V gene: TRBV7-9
J gene: TRBJ2-5

CDR3 protein: CASSLAQTATYEQYF
CDR3 DNA: TGTGCCAGCTCCCTCGCCCAGACAGCTACCTACGAGCAGTACTTC
clone size: .
D gene: .
V gene: TRBV18
J gene: TRBJ2-7

CDR3 protein: CASGLGPGELFF
CDR3 DNA: TGTGCCAGCGGCTTGGGACCCGGGGAGCTGTTTTTT
clone size: .
D gene: .
V gene: TRBV7-3
J gene: TRBJ2-2

CDR3 protein: CASIGDGTSGRPKNIQYF
CDR3 DNA: TGTGCCAGCATTGGAGACGGGACTAGCGGGAGGCCTAAAAACATTCAGTACTTC
clone size: .
D gene: .
V gene: TRBV21-1
J gene: TRBJ2-4

CDR3 protein: CAWSELAGVGNEQFF
CDR3 DNA: TGTGCCTGGAGCGAACTAGCGGGAGTTGGTAATGAGCAGTTCTTC
clone size: .
D gene: TRBD2
V gene: TRBV30
J gene: TRBJ2-1

CDR3 protein: CAWSVTLNTEAFF
CDR3 DNA: TGTGCCTGGAGTGTGACCTTGAACACTGAAGCTTTCTTT
clone size: .
D gene: .
V gene: TRBV30
J gene: TRBJ1-1

CDR3 protein: CASSRVDRGSMNTEAFF
CDR3 DNA: TGTGCCTCCTCTCGCGTTGACAGGGGAAGTATGAACACTGAAGCTTTCTTT
clone size: .
D gene: TRBD1
V gene: TRBV15
J gene: TRBJ1-1

CDR3 protein: CASSQEGGATNEKLFF
CDR3 DNA: TGTGCCAGCAGCCAAGAAGGGGGTGCAACTAATGAAAAACTGTTTTTT
clone size: .
D gene: .
V gene: TRBV4-2
J gene: TRBJ1-4

CDR3 protein: CAWSQGVQETQYF
CDR3 DNA: TGTGCCTGGAGTCAGGGGGTTCAGGAGACCCAGTACTTC
clone size: .
D gene: TRBD1
V gene: TRBV30
J gene: TRBJ2-5

CDR3 protein: CASSAPGASGSVEQFF
CDR3 DNA: TGTGCCAGCAGCGCTCCTGGGGCTAGCGGGAGTGTTGAGCAGTTCTTC
clone size: .
D gene: TRBD2
V gene: TRBV9
J gene: TRBJ2-1